This note documents a single T cell receptor beta chain sequence. These data belong to a study of blood T cell repertoires in COVID-19. Study details: Whether acute or convalescent, the COVID-19 samples came from the United States, Italy and Spain. In each case, the material was cDNA or gDNA derived from T cells, B-cell-depleted T cells, or PBMCs.

This CDR3 region has 15 residues. V shed 6 bases and J 7 bases; nucleotides not matched to a gene: 12. CDR1 is SNHLY and CDR2 is FYNNEI in the germline V gene. In the original analysis: Reference gene primer amplification gave nucleated cell count estimates. TCRdb's copy holds only in-frame clones and misses some; the assay was immunoSEQ multiplex PCR. From that table come the V and J calls and clone size; the DNA was used to work out D and trimming. The sample records approximately 260,000 clones, 75% to 85% being singletons. Sample: peripheral blood. The gene calls are TRBV2 and TRBJ2-7, with 10 bases lining up with TRBD1. The receptor was derived from a woman aged 60 to 75 with active or convalescent COVID-19. The CDR3 nucleotides are TGTGCCAGCAGGGCGACAGGGGGCCCCCTGGGTGAGCAGTACTTC. Translated: CASRATGGPLGEQYF.